This TCR beta chain was identified in a study of cytomegalovirus exposure and HLA in healthy donors. Assay used: immunoSEQ multiplex PCR; TCRdb lists only in-frame clones, some missing. Of around 60,000 clones listed, approximately 94% are singletons. Worth noting for this clone: The antigen is unknown.

V lost 7 bases to trimming and J lost 9 bases, with 12 bases between them. CDR1 and CDR2 (germline): MNHEY, SVGAGI. The CDR3 is 11 residues long. Study-wide results and limits: Cytomegalovirus-associated TCR beta chains were listed, numbering roughly 150.

The chain uses TRBV6-5 and TRBJ1-1; D is unclear. The clonotype was recovered from a man aged 18 to 30 in good health and CMV-seropositive. The sequencing input was PBMCs. DNA for the CDR3: TGTGCCAGCAATCAAGCGGGCAAAGCTTTCTTT. Amino acids: CASNQAGKAFF.